The 21 T cell receptor beta chains in this list originate from one sample, sequenced in a study of T-cell reconstitution after alpha-beta-depleted transplantation in children. Library preparation (for TCRbeta) was performed with unique molecular identifiers. In TCRdb, the PCR reads were re-called with MiXCR into one record per CDR3 protein. This sample has approximately 390,000 distinct CDR3 sequences, with approximately 11% found just once. The sample here was PBMCs from the stem cell graft donor, taken from the stem cell graft. The receptors stem from a human donor who donated a stem cell graft to a child with acute myeloid leukemia.

In this sample, this clonotype turned up a few times. The chain is built from TRBV15 and TRBJ1-5; maybe TRBD1 (5 bases). The CDR3 covers 13 residues. V was clipped by 5 bases and J by 6 bases, with 11 bases between them. The germline V gene encodes CDR1 LNHNV and CDR2 YYDKDF (reference sequence). CDR3 amino acids: CATSGGDSQPQHF. In DNA form, the CDR3 reads TGTGCCACCAGCGGGGGGGATAGTCAGCCCCAGCATTTT.

This clonotype was picked up many times. CDR3 loop: CASSLSSGGETQYF. Written as DNA, the CDR3 is TGTGCCAGCAGCCTAAGCTCCGGTGGAGAGACCCAGTACTTC. The rearrangement links TRBV11-2 to TRBJ2-5; unclear D gene. CDR3 length: 14 amino acids. The germline V gene has CDR1 SGHAT and CDR2 FQNNGV. With 5 bases removed from V and 4 bases from J, the gap between germline ends came to 14 bases.

This clonotype was seen many times. The J gene is TRBJ1-2, the V gene TRBV13, with D hard to call. Germline CDR1 PRHDT, CDR2 FYEKMQ (reference sequence). The CDR3 extends over 12 amino acids. Trimming left V 2 bases short and J 5 bases short, with 6 bases between. The CDR3 is CASSLNRYGYTF. The CDR3 DNA reads TGTGCCAGCAGCTTAAATCGGTATGGCTACACCTTC.

This clonotype was counted ten times or more. The V gene is TRBV6-2 or TRBV6-3, the J gene TRBJ2-7; D gene unclear. V lost 5 bases to trimming and J lost 4 bases, with 6 bases between them. This CDR3 spans 11 amino acids. The V gene's germline CDR1 is MNHEY and CDR2 SVGEGT. CDR3: CASSISYEQYF. Here the CDR3 DNA reads TGTGCCAGCAGTATTTCGTACGAGCAGTACTTC.

Only a few counts were recorded for this clonotype. The CDR3 DNA reads as TGCGCCAGCAGCTTGGGCGGGAGGACTCTGTACGAGCAGTACTTC. Translating gives CASSLGGRTLYEQYF. This rearrangement joins TRBV5-1 to TRBJ2-7, with 8 bases that match TRBD2. Per germline, CDR1 SGHRS and CDR2 YFSETQ. The CDR3 spans 15 residues. J lost 4 bases, V lost 0 bases, and 6 bases had no gene match.

This clonotype was seen a handful of times. The J gene is TRBJ2-1, the V gene TRBV24-1; 10 bases are shared with TRBD1. CDR3 length equals 15 residues. Per germline, CDR1 KGHDR and CDR2 SFDVKD. J gave up 3 bases and V 5 bases, and 3 bases lay outside the gene matches. The CDR3 here is CATSARDRGYNEQFF. Written as DNA, the CDR3 is TGTGCCACCAGTGCCCGGGACAGGGGCTACAATGAGCAGTTCTTC.

At least ten counts were recorded for this clonotype. The V and J genes are TRBV20-1 and TRBJ2-1; the D is unclear. Germline-derived CDR1 and CDR2 are DFQATT and SNEGSKA (reference sequence). The V end lost 0 bases, the J end lost 8 bases, and 11 bases lay between the germline ends. The CDR3 spans 13 residues. CDR3 sequence: CSARDSGYHEQFF. In nucleotides, the CDR3 is TGCAGTGCTAGAGATAGTGGTTACCATGAGCAGTTCTTC.

This clonotype has a handful of counts. The chain carries TRBV6-5 and TRBJ1-1; 8 bases align to TRBD1. CDR3 length: 16 amino acids. In germline, CDR1 is MNHEY, CDR2 SVGAGI. With V trimmed by 6 bases and J by 0 bases, 9 bases remained unmatched. CDR3 bases: TGTGCCAGCAGCCTCGGACAGGGACTAATGAACACTGAAGCTTTCTTT. This encodes CASSLGQGLMNTEAFF.

This clonotype was detected many times. J is TRBJ2-1 and V is TRBV18; 9 positions agree with TRBD2. The V gene end was trimmed by 3 bases and the J gene end by 6 bases; junction bases not matched to a gene: 6. CDR1 and CDR2 (germline): KGHSH, LQKENI. CDR3 length equals 15 residues. This CDR3 is CASSPQNSGGNEQFF. The CDR3 region has the DNA TGTGCCAGCTCACCCCAGAATAGCGGGGGCAATGAGCAGTTCTTC.

This clonotype was seen once. V is TRBV10-2 and J is TRBJ2-3; tentatively, D is TRBD1 or TRBD2 (5 bases each). Trimming shortened V by 6 bases and J by 11 bases, and 15 bases separated the two germline ends. The length of the CDR3 is 12 residues. Germline loops: CDR1 WSHSY, CDR2 SAAADI. In DNA, the CDR3 is TGCGCCAGCAGCGAGATCGGGACCTGGCAGTATTTT. Amino acid sequence: CASSEIGTWQYF.

This clonotype was detected ten times or more. The chain combines TRBV5-1 with TRBJ2-1, with 10 bases lining up with TRBD2. V was clipped by 1 base and J by 0 bases; unmatched bases: 7. The length of the CDR3 is 18 residues. CDR1 SGHRS and CDR2 YFSETQ come from the germline V gene. CDR3 sequence: CASSLWLAGVSSYNEQFF. As DNA, the CDR3 is TGCGCCAGCAGCTTGTGGCTAGCGGGGGTCAGCTCCTACAATGAGCAGTTCTTC.

This clonotype has just a few counts. This sequence joins TRBV10-3 and TRBJ2-2; maybe TRBD2 (6 bases). Germline CDR1 reads ENHRY; CDR2 reads SYGVKD. This CDR3 has 16 amino acids. V lost 0 bases and J lost 2, with 10 bases in between. The CDR3 protein is CAISESGGTNTGELFF. The CDR3 region has the DNA TGTGCCATCAGTGAGTCCGGCGGGACCAACACCGGGGAGCTGTTTTTT.

There are a few counts of this clonotype. CDR3: CASNPSGDSTDTQYF. In DNA form, the CDR3 reads TGCGCCAGCAATCCTAGCGGGGACAGCACAGATACGCAGTATTTT. This rearrangement joins TRBV5-1 to TRBJ2-3; 9 bases match TRBD2. V shed 6 bases and J 0 bases; nucleotides not matched to a gene: 5. The CDR3 consists of 15 residues. Germline V gives CDR1 SGHRS, CDR2 YFSETQ.

In its sample, this clonotype was seen many times. V gene TRBV5-4 combines with J gene TRBJ2-5; 10 nucleotides agree with TRBD1. This CDR3 spans 15 amino acids. After removal of 2 bases from V and 5 bases from J, the junction contained 6 bases not matched to a gene. Germline V CDR1 and CDR2: SGHNT, YYREEE (reference sequence). The DNA of the CDR3 is TGTGCCAGCAGCTTAGACAGGGGGCGTGGGGAGACCCAGTACTTC. This encodes CASSLDRGRGETQYF.

The J gene is TRBJ2-1, the V gene TRBV10-3; 10 nucleotides agree with TRBD1. Per the germline V gene, CDR1 is ENHRY and CDR2 is SYGVKD. After removal of 5 bases from V and 7 bases from J, the junction contained 5 bases not matched to a gene. The CDR3 sequence is 14 residues long. The CDR3 bases are TGTGCCATCAGTCCGGGACAGGGGTTGAATGAGCAGTTCTTC. It yields the protein CAISPGQGLNEQFF.

This clonotype was seen many times. The V call is TRBV3-1, the J call TRBJ2-6; no clear D. Germline lookup yields CDR1 LGHDT and CDR2 YNNKEL (reference sequence). Trimming left V 4 bases short and J 1 base short, with 5 bases between. The CDR3 length is 14 residues. CDR3 residues: CASSPLSGANVLTF. CDR3 in DNA: TGTGCCAGCAGCCCTCTTTCTGGGGCCAACGTCCTGACTTTC.

This clonotype was detected a few times. The CDR3 nucleotides read TGTGCCAGCAGCCCGGGTTCGGGCCAGCCTAGCACAGATACGCAGTATTTT. Its translation: CASSPGSGQPSTDTQYF. The chain links TRBV7-2 to TRBJ2-3; D remains unclear. Trimming removed 5 bases at V and 0 bases at J, with 18 bases between. This CDR3 comprises 17 residues. In germline, CDR1 is SGHTA, CDR2 FQGNSA.

This clonotype was picked up many times. V usage is TRBV29-1 and J usage is TRBJ2-1; D call uncertain. The ends were cut back, 4 bases at V and 9 bases at J, with 19 bases in the middle. Germline V gene lookup returns CDR1 SQVTM and CDR2 ANQGSEA. The CDR3 has 14 amino acids. CDR3 nucleotides: TGCAGCGTTGCTCGGACCAGTTCGGTGGTTGAGCAGTTCTTC. Translation: CSVARTSSVVEQFF.

The chain couples TRBV9 to TRBJ2-1, with 9 nucleotides matching TRBD1. V lost 3 bases to trimming and J lost 2 bases; unmatched junction nucleotides: 3. CDR1 is SGDLS, CDR2 YYNGEE, per germline. The CDR3 sequence is 15 residues long. CDR3 residues: CASSARDRAYNEQFF. The CDR3 DNA reads as TGTGCCAGCAGCGCCCGGGACAGGGCCTACAATGAGCAGTTCTTC.

The chain is built from TRBV7-2 and TRBJ2-3, with D possibly matching TRBD2 (6 bases). Germline assignment: CDR1 SGHTA and CDR2 FQGNSA. This CDR3 is built from 17 residues. Trimming stripped 5 bases from V and 0 bases from J, with 18 bases between. The CDR3 sequence: CASSPTGVGGSTDTQYF. In DNA, the CDR3 is TGTGCCAGCAGCCCCACGGGGGTCGGCGGGAGCACAGATACGCAGTATTTT.

This clonotype turned up a few times. This rearrangement joins TRBV6-1 to TRBJ2-1; weak D call: TRBD1 (5 bases). Germline loops: CDR1 MNHNS, CDR2 SASEGT. The CDR3 totals 15 residues. V lost 2 bases, J lost 8 bases, and 16 bases lay in between. CDR3 protein: CASSELLGRSDEQFF. The CDR3 DNA sequence: TGTGCCAGCAGTGAACTGTTGGGGCGAAGCGATGAGCAGTTCTTC.